This T cell receptor beta chain comes out of a study of blood T cell repertoires in COVID-19. Study details: COVID-19 samples from acute and convalescent phases originated in the United States, Italy and Spain. T cells, B-cell-depleted T cells, or PBMCs provided the cDNA or gDNA that served as material.

The authors' processing: Amplification of reference gene primers was used by the study to estimate nucleated cell counts. The assay was immunoSEQ multiplex PCR, and TCRdb's table has in-frame clones only and misses some. The DNA gave D and trimming, while V, J and clone size come from that table. The repertoire has under 250,000 clones, around four fifths of them found once; the top ten carry around 2.3%. This CDR3 spans 15 amino acids. The V gene lost 0 bases and the J gene lost 4 bases, with 12 bases spanning the gap. From germline, CDR1 is SGHTA and CDR2 FQGTGA. The origin of this receptor is a woman aged 40 to 49 with active or convalescent COVID-19. Sequenced: peripheral blood. This chain links TRBV7-3 with TRBJ1-2, with a possible D match to TRBD1 (5 bases). CDR3 DNA: TGTGCCAGCAGCTTAACGTCGACAGACCGCTATGGCTACACCTTC. Protein product: CASSLTSTDRYGYTF. Using reference TRBV7-3 and TRBJ1-2 for the parts outside the CDR3, the full variable domain is GAGVSQTPSNKVTEKGKYVELRCDPISGHTALYWYRQSLGQGPEFLIYFQGTGAADDSGLPNDRFFAVRPEGSVSTLKIQRTERGDSAVYLCASSLTSTDRYGYTFGSGTRLTVV.